The source of this T cell receptor (beta chain) is a study of regulatory T cells in long-lasting Graves disease (dated by TCRdb to about 2021). As for the study more broadly: To count as having persistent Graves' disease, a patient had to have received antithyroid drug treatment for over 5 years with TSH receptor autoantibodies remaining persistently positive. Patients with persistent Graves' disease were compared with patients with newly diagnosed Graves' disease using TCR sequencing and RNA sequencing of peripheral blood. The study was conducted in China and was registered as a clinical trial. A total of roughly 35 samples underwent TCR sequencing: some 13 from persistent and some 20 from newly diagnosed Graves' disease patients. On average, persistent Graves' disease patients in the clinical cohort had been on antithyroid drugs for about 10.3 years.

CDR1 is given as DFQATT and CDR2 as SNEGSKA, both from the germline V gene (reference sequence). Unmatched junction bases come to 7, with V trimmed by 0 bases and J by 4 bases. The CDR3 runs 15 amino acids, cysteine and phenylalanine included. Here the CDR3 DNA is all that survives: 45 bases in frame from base 1. Of note for this clonotype: It has no known antigen specificity. No clone much larger than this one lies a single base away; base qualities are absent.

On the study overall, not on this receptor specifically: The small sample size was acknowledged by the authors as a limitation that may reduce accuracy. The study examined only peripheral blood because the primary lesion, thyroid tissue, could not be accessed. Compared with newly diagnosed patients, persistent Graves' disease patients had lower TCR Shannon entropy and fewer highly expanded clones, which suggests clonal expansion. TRBV28, TRBJ1-2 and TRBJ2-5 were preferentially used in persistent disease, while TRBV20-1 and TRBJ2-1 were favored in newly diagnosed disease. Sequencing and analysis were limited to the TCR beta chain. Persistent patients shared more public clonotypes among themselves (around 2,800) than newly diagnosed patients did (more than 850).

Preparation of the library involved multiplex PCR. Sequencing was performed on an Illumina HiSeq 4000. TCR beta libraries were built with iRepertoire HTBI primers and Arm-PCR amplification of CDR3 regions. Before sequencing, the PCR products went through gel purification. As for how the authors treated the data: Gene usage analysis of CDR3 amino acid clonotypes used the roughly 62 TRBV and 14 to 15 TRBJ segments found across samples. COPE and FqMerger were used to merge filtered high-quality paired reads into contigs. BLAST was used to align contigs to the IMGT TRBV, TRBD and TRBJ reference genes, and CDR3 was defined following IMGT. Highly expanded clones were defined as clonotypes with a frequency above 0.1%. Repertoire diversity was measured by Shannon entropy, and V-J evenness by the Gini coefficient. A clonotype found in more than one individual was treated as public. Clones were called with MiXCR by TCRdb after fastp trimmed the public reads at Q25, and only in-frame beta chains were retained. Identical CDR3 proteins give one entry, which carries the most common genes and DNA. The V and J calls follow TCRdb's processing rather than the paper's. The table for this sample lists 700,000 or so distinct CDR3 sequences; 25% to 35% of them were counted only once. 35% to 55% of the sample rests with the top ten.

This specimen's time point label, per the study, means: persistent/refractory GD, antithyroid drugs over 5 years with positive TRAb. For both TCR sequencing and RNA sequencing, RNA was extracted from PBMCs in TRIzol. The diagnosis of Graves' disease followed American Thyroid Association guidelines. Patients were recruited from an endocrinology department in Xi'an, China. Each patient gave approximately 8.8 milliliters of peripheral blood, collected in an EDTA anticoagulant tube. Ficoll Paque Plus density gradient separation was used to isolate PBMCs, and no further T cell sorting was performed. RNA quality was checked with an Agilent 2100 Bioanalyzer and agarose gel, and concentration with a NanoDrop 2000.

The starting material was peripheral blood mononuclear cells (PBMCs), obtained when the disease was refractory, from a patient treated with antithyroid drugs. Recombination linked TRBV20-1 to TRBJ1-1, and TRBD1 aligns with 8 junction nucleotides. The source is a female donor with Graves disease. Read as DNA, the sequence is TGCAGTGCTAGAGATTCAGGGGGCGCGGTCACTGAAGCTTTCTTT. This encodes CSARDSGGAVTEAFF.